This TCR beta chain is drawn from a study of T-cell memory formation after mild COVID-19. MiXCR, applied by TCRdb to the 5' RACE reads, yields one record per CDR3 protein. Among under 300,000 distinct CDR3 sequences listed, 7.5% to 9.5% were seen once. The table lists this clonotype with a few counts. Sequencing was performed on PBMCs or a T cell subset sorted from them (not recorded which). This clonotype was sampled from a man aged 18 to 30 who had mild COVID-19 (a few samples of this study predate the infection). Cell type and time point are not known.

CDR3 bases: TGTGCCAGCAGCCAAGTGTGGCCAGCGGCCCACTACGAGCAGTACTTC. Translated: CASSQVWPAAHYEQYF. The rearrangement uses TRBV4-2 and TRBJ2-7, with TRBD2 as a possible D gene (5 bases). The germline V gene has CDR1 LGHNA and CDR2 YNFKEQ. Between the trimmed V and J ends, which lost 1 base and 3 bases, there was a span of 16 bases. The CDR3 sequence is 16 residues long.